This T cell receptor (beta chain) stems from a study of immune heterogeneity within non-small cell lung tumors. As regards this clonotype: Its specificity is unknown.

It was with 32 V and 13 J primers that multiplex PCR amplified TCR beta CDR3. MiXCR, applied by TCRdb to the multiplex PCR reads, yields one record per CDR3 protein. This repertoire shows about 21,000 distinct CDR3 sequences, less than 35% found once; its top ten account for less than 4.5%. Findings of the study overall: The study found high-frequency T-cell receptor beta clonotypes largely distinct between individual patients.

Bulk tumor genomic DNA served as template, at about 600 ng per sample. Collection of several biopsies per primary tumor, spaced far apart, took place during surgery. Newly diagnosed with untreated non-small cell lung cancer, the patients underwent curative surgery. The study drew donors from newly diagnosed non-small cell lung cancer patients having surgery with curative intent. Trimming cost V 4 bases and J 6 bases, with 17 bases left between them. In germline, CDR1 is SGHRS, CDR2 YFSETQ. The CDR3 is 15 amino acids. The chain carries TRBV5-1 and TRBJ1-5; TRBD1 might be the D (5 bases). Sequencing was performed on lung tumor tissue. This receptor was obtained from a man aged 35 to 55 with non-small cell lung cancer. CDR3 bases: TGCGCCAGCAGCATTAACCCCATGGGGGGTCAGCCCCAGCATTTT. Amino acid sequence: CASSINPMGGQPQHF. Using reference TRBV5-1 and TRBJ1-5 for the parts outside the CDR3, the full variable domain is KAGVTQTPRYLIKTRGQQVTLSCSPISGHRSVSWYQQTPGQGLQFLFEYFSETQRNKGNFPGRFSGRQFSNSRSEMNVSTLELGDSALYLCASSINPMGGQPQHFGDGTRLSIL.